One and the same sample provided the 9 T cell receptor beta chains below, sequenced in a study of CD8 T cells in ankylosing spondylitis. Each CDR3 protein is one row after TCRdb ran MiXCR on the 5' RACE reads. This sample has a few hundred thousand distinct CDR3 sequences; around 11% occur once, and the top ten carry less than 7%. The sample comprised blood, either unsorted or a sorted T cell fraction (not recorded which). The receptors were gathered from a male donor with ankylosing spondylitis or in good health (not recorded which).

This clonotype has ten or more counts. V and J are TRBV29-1 and TRBJ2-2; D ambiguous. The CDR3 length is 14 residues. Trimming took 7 bases from V and 7 from J, leaving 19 bases between them. CDR1 is SQVTM and CDR2 is ANQGSEA in the germline V gene. CDR3 region: CSAGAGPHNGELFF. The CDR3 DNA reads as TGCAGCGCTGGAGCTGGTCCTCACAACGGGGAGCTGTTTTTT.

This clonotype was counted at least ten times. The chain uses TRBV20-1 and TRBJ2-4; TRBD2 aligns across 9 bases. The CDR3 extends over 16 amino acids. V shed 6 bases, J shed 3 bases, and the junction held 12 bases outside the gene matches. CDR1 is DFQATT, CDR2 SNEGSKA, per germline (reference sequence). Written as DNA, the CDR3 is TGCAGTGCAGCGGCCGGGACTAGCCTCGTCAAAAACATTCAGTACTTC. It codes for CSAAAGTSLVKNIQYF.

This clonotype was detected only a few times. The chain joins TRBV20-1 to TRBJ2-1, with D possibly TRBD1 on 5 matching bases. V lost 2 bases and J 9 bases, leaving 17 bases between the germline ends. This CDR3 is built from 14 residues. Germline CDR1 and CDR2: DFQATT and SNEGSKA (reference sequence). CDR3 protein: CSARKSLRGSEQFF. The CDR3 coding sequence is TGCAGTGCTAGAAAATCCTTAAGGGGTAGTGAGCAGTTCTTC.

This clonotype was seen repeatedly, ten times or more. The chain joins TRBV20-1 to TRBJ2-1, with TRBD2 matching over 13 bases. The CDR3 runs to 15 residues. CDR1 and CDR2 (germline): DFQATT, SNEGSKA (reference sequence). V gave up 6 bases and J gave up 4 bases; unmatched junction bases: 6. As DNA, the CDR3 is TGCAGTGCGCGGACTAGCGGGGGTCGATACAATGAGCAGTTCTTC. This codes for CSARTSGGRYNEQFF.

This clonotype occurred a few times. The gene calls are TRBV6-6 and TRBJ2-1; 9 nucleotides align to TRBD2. Germline assignment: CDR1 MNHNY and CDR2 SVGAGI (reference sequence). With 4 bases clipped from V and 15 bases from J, the junction kept 10 bases outside the gene matches. CDR3 length: 13 amino acids. CDR3 in DNA: TGTGCCAGCAGTTTAGGCCCCGAGCGGGGGGCGTTCTTC. Its translation is CASSLGPERGAFF.

This clonotype occurred many times. The chain employs TRBV6-1 and TRBJ1-5; TRBD1 agrees at 7 bases. Germline CDR1 MNHNS, CDR2 SASEGT. V shed 5 bases, J shed 3 bases, and the junction held 10 bases outside the gene matches. CDR3 size: 16 residues. CDR3 loop: CASSTGDRVDNQPQHF. The DNA of the CDR3 is TGTGCCAGCAGTACCGGCGACAGGGTGGACAATCAGCCCCAGCATTTT.

This clonotype was counted ten times or more. The chain is built from TRBV20-1 and TRBJ1-1; D might be TRBD1 (5 bases). The CDR3 consists of 15 residues. The V and J ends lost 2 bases and 5 bases respectively, with 18 bases between them. The germline V gene has CDR1 DFQATT and CDR2 SNEGSKA (reference sequence). The CDR3 region is CSARLPWAGRTEAFF. For the CDR3, the DNA is TGCAGTGCTAGACTCCCTTGGGCAGGGAGGACTGAAGCTTTCTTT.

The sample holds many counts of this clonotype. This chain joins TRBV5-1 and TRBJ2-1; 7 bases line up with TRBD2. V lost 0 bases to trimming and J lost 13 bases; unmatched junction nucleotides: 10. The CDR3 spans 14 residues. The germline V gene has CDR1 SGHRS and CDR2 YFSETQ. The CDR3 region is CASSLARGEGPQFF. DNA for the CDR3: TGCGCCAGCAGCTTGGCCAGAGGGGAGGGTCCCCAGTTCTTC.

Many counts were recorded for this clonotype. The V and J genes are TRBV6-6 and TRBJ2-3; no clear D. The CDR3 covers 13 residues. CDR1 and CDR2 (germline): MNHNY, SVGAGI (reference sequence). V was pared by 0 bases and J by 2 bases, with 3 bases between. The CDR3 DNA is TGTGCCAGCAGTTACTCCGTCACAGATACGCAGTATTTT. Encoded protein: CASSYSVTDTQYF.